This T cell receptor beta chain was profiled in a study of T cell responses to AZD1222 COVID-19 vaccine. The study's findings and limits: Dominant at 160-218 and 743-854, vaccine-associated CD4 TCRs also spanned spike. AZD1222 recipients seropositive at baseline numbered only 6 or 7. Mostly white British, mostly female donors; authors suggested clonal diversity may be underestimated. Unmutated variant regions are reportedly targeted by nearly half of spike-specific TCRs.

Concerning this clone itself: Its antigen is unidentified.

The CDR3 has 14 residues. Trimming removed 6 bases at V and 0 bases at J, with 12 bases between. The germline V gene has CDR1 MNHEY and CDR2 SVGAGI. The assay was immunoSEQ multiplex PCR, and TCRdb's table has in-frame clones only and misses some. Here the sample spans over 55,000 clones, 83% being singletons. This chain joins TRBV6-5 and TRBJ2-7, with D perhaps given as TRBD1 or TRBD2 (6 bases each). This TCR was sampled from an adult who received the AZD1222 COVID-19 vaccine. The starting material was peripheral blood, obtained 28 days after the second AZD1222 dose. CDR3 nucleotides: TGTGCCAGCAGCCCGAGGGGGGCCTCCTACGAGCAGTACTTC. This translates into CASSPRGASYEQYF.